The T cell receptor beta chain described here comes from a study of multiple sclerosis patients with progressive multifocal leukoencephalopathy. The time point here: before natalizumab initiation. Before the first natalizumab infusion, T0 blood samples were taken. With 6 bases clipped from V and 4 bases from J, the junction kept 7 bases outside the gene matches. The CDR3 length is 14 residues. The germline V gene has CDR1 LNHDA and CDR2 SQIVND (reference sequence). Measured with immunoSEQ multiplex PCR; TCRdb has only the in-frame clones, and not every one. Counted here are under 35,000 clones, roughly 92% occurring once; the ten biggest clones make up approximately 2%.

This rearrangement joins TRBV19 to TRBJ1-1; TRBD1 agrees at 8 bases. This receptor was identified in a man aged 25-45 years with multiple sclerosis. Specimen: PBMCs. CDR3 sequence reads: CASSENRGITEAFF. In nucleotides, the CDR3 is TGTGCCAGTAGCGAAAACAGGGGGATCACTGAAGCTTTCTTT.